This T cell receptor (beta chain) is drawn from a study of T cells in Graves' hyperthyroidism and ophthalmopathy. Study outcomes and limitations: The majority of expanded thyroid clonotypes above 0.001 also appeared in blood. Ophthalmopathy was predicted by the model a median of roughly 6.6 months ahead of onset.

This CDR3 spans 14 amino acids. V shed 5 bases and J shed 5 bases, with 16 bases lying between them. Germline lookup yields CDR1 MGHDK and CDR2 SYGVNS. Cells are PBMCs isolated from roughly 9.3 ml of fresh blood. There were TCR beta CDR3 regions amplified from RNA transcripts. The TCR CDR3 was amplified in a first-round RT-PCR using the HTBI primer set. TCRdb fed the multiplex PCR reads into MiXCR, producing one record per CDR3 protein. The sample has roughly 170,000 distinct CDR3 sequences, over 15% seen once; the top ten hold 25% to 30%. In this sample, this clonotype turned up many times. The antigen is unknown.

The sample comprised blood. The chain recombines TRBV25-1 with TRBJ2-7; D is uncertain. The receptor comes from a woman in her forties or fifties with Graves' hyperthyroidism. The CDR3 sequence: CASSSRQVSHEQYF. CDR3 nucleotide sequence: TGTGCCAGCAGTTCCCGCCAGGTTTCCCACGAGCAGTACTTC.